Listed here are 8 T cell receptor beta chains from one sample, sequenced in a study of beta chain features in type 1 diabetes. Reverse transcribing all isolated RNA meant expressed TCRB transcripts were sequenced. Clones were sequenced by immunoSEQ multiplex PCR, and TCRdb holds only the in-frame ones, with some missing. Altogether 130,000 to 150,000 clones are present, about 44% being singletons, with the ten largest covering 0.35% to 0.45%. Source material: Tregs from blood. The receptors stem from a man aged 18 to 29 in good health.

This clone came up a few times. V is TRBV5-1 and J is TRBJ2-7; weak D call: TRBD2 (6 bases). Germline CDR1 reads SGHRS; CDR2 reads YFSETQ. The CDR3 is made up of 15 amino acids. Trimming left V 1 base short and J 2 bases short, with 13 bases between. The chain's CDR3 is CASSLSSRRAYEQYF. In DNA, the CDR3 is TGCGCCAGCAGCTTGTCAAGCAGGAGGGCCTACGAGCAGTACTTC.

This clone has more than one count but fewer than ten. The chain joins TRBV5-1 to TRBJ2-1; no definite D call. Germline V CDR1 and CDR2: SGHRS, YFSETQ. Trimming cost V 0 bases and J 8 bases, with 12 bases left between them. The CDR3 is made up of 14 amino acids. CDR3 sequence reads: CASSLGQVRDEQFF. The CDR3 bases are TGCGCCAGCAGCTTGGGGCAGGTCCGCGATGAGCAGTTCTTC.

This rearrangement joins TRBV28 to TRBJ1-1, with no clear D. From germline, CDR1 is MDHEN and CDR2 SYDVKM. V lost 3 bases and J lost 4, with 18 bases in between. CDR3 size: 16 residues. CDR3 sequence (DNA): TGTGCCAGCAGTTTCTATTGGCCGGTACGGAGCACTGAAGCTTTCTTT. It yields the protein CASSFYWPVRSTEAFF.

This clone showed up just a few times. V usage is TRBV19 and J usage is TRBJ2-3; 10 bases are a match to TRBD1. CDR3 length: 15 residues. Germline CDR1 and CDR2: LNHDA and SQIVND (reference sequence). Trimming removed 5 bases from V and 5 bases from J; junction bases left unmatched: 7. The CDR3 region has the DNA TGTGCCAGTAGTTCCGGACAGGGGGGTGAAGATACGCAGTATTTT. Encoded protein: CASSSGQGGEDTQYF.

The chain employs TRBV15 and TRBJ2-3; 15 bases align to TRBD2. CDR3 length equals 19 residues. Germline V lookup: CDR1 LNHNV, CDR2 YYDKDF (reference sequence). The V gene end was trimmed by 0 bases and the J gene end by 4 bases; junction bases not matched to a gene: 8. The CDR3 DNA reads TGTGCCACCAGCAGAGATTACGACGGACTAGCGGGAGGGGCAGATACGCAGTATTTT. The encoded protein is CATSRDYDGLAGGADTQYF.

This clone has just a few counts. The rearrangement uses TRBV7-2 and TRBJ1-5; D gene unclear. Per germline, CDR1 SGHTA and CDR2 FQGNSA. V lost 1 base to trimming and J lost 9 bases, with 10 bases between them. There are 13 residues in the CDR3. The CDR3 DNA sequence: TGTGCCAGCAGCTTAGGGGTTACGGGGCCCCAGCATTTT. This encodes CASSLGVTGPQHF. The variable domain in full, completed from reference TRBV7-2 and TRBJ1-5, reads GAGVSQSPSNKVTEKGKDVELRCDPISGHTALYWYRQSLGQGLEFLIYFQGNSAPDKSGLPSDRFSAERTGGSVSTLTIQRTQQEDSAVYLCASSLGVTGPQHFGDGTRLSIL.

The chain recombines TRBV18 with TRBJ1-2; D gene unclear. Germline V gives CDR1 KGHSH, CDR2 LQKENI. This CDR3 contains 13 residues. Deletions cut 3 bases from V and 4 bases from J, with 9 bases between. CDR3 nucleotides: TGTGCCAGCTCACCGAAGGAGGGCTATGGCTACACCTTC. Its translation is CASSPKEGYGYTF.

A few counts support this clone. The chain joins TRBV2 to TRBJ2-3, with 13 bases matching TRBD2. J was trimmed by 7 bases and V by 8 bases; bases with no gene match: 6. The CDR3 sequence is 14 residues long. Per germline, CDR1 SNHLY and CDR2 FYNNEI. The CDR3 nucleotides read TGTGCCAGCTCCGGGACTAGCGGGGTGTATACGCAGTATTTT. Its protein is CASSGTSGVYTQYF.